This TCR beta chain was recovered during a study of cytomegalovirus exposure and HLA in healthy donors. The PCR employed 60 Vbeta primers together with 13 Jbeta primers. Sequenced by immunoSEQ multiplex PCR; TCRdb stores in-frame clones only, minus some. The sample records some 190,000 clones, around four fifths being singletons. Sampled while nominally healthy, donors likely had unrecorded immune exposures. Notes on this clone: Its antigen is not identified.

Findings and caveats of the study: Relative to the approximately 670-donor mean, N-insertions were reportedly fewer in an Asian-associated ancestry cluster in a later analysis.

Material: PBMCs. The source is a woman in her thirties in good health and CMV-seronegative.

The CDR3 here is CASSFSLSGELNYGYTF. The DNA of the CDR3 is TGTGCCAGCAGCTTTTCTTTGTCGGGGGAACTTAACTATGGCTACACCTTC. The chain has TRBV5-6 and TRBJ1-2, with TRBD1 as a possible D gene (5 bases). Trimming took 2 bases from V and 1 from J, leaving 18 bases between them. CDR3 size: 17 residues. CDR1 is SGHDT and CDR2 is YYEEEE in the germline V gene. Combining the CDR3 with reference TRBV5-6 and TRBJ1-2 gives the whole variable domain DAGVTQSPTHLIKTRGQQVTLRCSPKSGHDTVSWYQQALGQGPQFIFQYYEEEERQRGNFPDRFSGHQFPNYSSELNVNALLLGDSALYLCASSFSLSGELNYGYTFGSGTRLTVV.